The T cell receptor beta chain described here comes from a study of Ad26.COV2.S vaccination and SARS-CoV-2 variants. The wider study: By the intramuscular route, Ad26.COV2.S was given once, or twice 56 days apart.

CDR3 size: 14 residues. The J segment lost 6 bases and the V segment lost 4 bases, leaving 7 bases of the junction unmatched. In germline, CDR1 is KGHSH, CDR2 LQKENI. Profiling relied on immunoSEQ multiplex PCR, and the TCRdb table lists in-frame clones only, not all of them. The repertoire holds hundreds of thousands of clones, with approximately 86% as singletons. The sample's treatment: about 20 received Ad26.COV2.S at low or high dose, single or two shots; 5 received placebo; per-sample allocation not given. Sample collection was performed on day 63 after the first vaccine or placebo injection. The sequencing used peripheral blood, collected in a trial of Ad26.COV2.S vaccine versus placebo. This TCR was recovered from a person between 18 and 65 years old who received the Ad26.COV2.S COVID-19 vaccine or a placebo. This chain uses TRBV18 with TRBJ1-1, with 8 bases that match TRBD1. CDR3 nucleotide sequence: TGTGCCAGCTCACTGGACAGGGAAAGGGCTGAAGCTTTCTTT. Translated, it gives CASSLDRERAEAFF. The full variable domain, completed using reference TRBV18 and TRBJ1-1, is NAGVMQNPRHLVRRRGQEARLRCSPMKGHSHVYWYRQLPEEGLKFMVYLQKENIIDESGMPKERFSAEFPKEGPSILRIQQVVRGDSAAYFCASSLDRERAEAFFGQGTRLTVV.